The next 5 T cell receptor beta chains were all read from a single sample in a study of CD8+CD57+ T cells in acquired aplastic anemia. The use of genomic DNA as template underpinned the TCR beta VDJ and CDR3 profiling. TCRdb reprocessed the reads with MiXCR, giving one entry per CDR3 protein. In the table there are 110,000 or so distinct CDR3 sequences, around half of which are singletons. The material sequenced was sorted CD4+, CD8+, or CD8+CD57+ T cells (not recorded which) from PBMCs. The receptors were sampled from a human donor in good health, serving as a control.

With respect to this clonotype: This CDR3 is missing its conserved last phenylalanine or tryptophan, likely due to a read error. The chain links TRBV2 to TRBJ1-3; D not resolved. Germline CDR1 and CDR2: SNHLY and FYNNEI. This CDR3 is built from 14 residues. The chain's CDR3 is CASSEVTAGDTIYL. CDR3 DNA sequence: TGTGCCAGCAGTGAAGTCACGGCTGGAGACACCATATATCTT.

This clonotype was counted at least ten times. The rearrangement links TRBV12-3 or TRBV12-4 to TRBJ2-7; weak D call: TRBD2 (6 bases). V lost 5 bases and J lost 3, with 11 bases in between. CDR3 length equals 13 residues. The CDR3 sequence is CASSEGTVYEQYF. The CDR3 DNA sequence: TGTGCCAGCAGTGAAGGGACTGTCTACGAGCAGTACTTC.

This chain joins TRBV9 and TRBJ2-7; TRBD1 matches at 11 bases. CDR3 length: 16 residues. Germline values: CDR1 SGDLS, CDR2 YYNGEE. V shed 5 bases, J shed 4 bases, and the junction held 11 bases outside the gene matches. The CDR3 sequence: CASSHGAGTGGYEQYF. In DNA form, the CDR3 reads TGTGCCAGCAGTCATGGTGCCGGGACAGGGGGATACGAGCAGTACTTC.

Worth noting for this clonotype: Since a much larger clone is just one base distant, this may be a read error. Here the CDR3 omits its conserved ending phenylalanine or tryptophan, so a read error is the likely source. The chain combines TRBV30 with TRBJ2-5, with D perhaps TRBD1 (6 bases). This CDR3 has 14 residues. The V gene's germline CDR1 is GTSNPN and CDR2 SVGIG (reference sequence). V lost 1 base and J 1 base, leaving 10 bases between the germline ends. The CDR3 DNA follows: TGTGCCTGGAGTGGAGGACAGACCCAAGAGACCCAGTACCTC. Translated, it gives CAWSGGQTQETQYL.

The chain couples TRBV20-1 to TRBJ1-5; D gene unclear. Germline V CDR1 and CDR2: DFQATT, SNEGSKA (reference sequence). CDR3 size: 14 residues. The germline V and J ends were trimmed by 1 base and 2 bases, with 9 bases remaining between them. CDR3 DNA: TGCAGTGCTAGAGGGAGTACAGGCAATCAGCCCCAGCATTTT. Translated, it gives CSARGSTGNQPQHF.